The entry below describes one TCR beta chain. The target antigen is unknown. These data are taken from a study of cytomegalovirus exposure and HLA in healthy donors. 60 Vbeta and 13 Jbeta primers were used in PCR. Some clones are missing from TCRdb's copy, which holds only in-frame ones; the method was immunoSEQ multiplex PCR. Altogether some 140,000 clones are present, roughly three quarters being singletons, with the ten largest covering 2% to 2.5%. General observations from the study: For presence/absence analyses, sequencing depth was assumed to be roughly uniform across donors. TCR beta sequences numbering about 17,000 were associated with HLA alleles at 0.05 false discovery rate in a later analysis. The dataset shows that most TCR sequences were rare, while some public TCRs occurred in many donors. The authors listed some 160 TCR beta chains as cytomegalovirus-associated.

The sample comprised PBMCs. The sequence came from a man aged 25-40 years in good health and CMV-seronegative.

Here the CDR3 DNA reads TGCAGCGTTTCTCCCGGGACAGGAGGATATGGCTACACCTTC. Protein sequence: CSVSPGTGGYGYTF. V usage is TRBV29-1 and J usage is TRBJ1-2, with 8 nucleotides matching TRBD1. The ends lost 5 bases at V and 5 bases at J; junction bases unmatched: 10. The CDR3 is made up of 14 amino acids. CDR1 is SQVTM and CDR2 is ANQGSEA in the germline V gene.